The clone carrying this T cell receptor (beta chain) was counted many times. The antigen is not known. The DNA ends 3 residues before the CDR3 does, and the rest of the CDR3 is filled in from the germline J gene. The entry originates in a study of T cell clonality in common variable immunodeficiency. With 3 bases removed from V and 4 bases from J, the gap between germline ends came to 12 bases. The germline V gene encodes CDR1 SGHDN and CDR2 FVKESK. CDR3 size: 14 residues. Profiling relied on immunoSEQ multiplex PCR, and the TCRdb table lists in-frame clones only, not all of them. The specimen gives roughly 34,000 clones without singletons; the ten biggest hold approximately 3%. General study results and limits: What drives increased CVID clonality needs T cell subpopulation sequencing.

The material sequenced was peripheral blood mononuclear cells. The rearrangement links TRBV14 to TRBJ2-5, with D possibly being TRBD1 (6 bases). The receptor was derived from a person aged 18-70 years in good health. The CDR3 reads CASSQGALIETQYF. The sequenced part of the CDR3 DNA is TGTGCCAGCAGCCAGGGGGCCTTGATAGAGACC.